This TCR beta chain is from a study of T cells in Graves' hyperthyroidism and ophthalmopathy. The source material, RNA transcripts, was used to amplify TCR beta CDR3 regions. When the TCR CDR3 underwent first-round RT-PCR, the HTBI primer set was used. Each CDR3 protein gets one entry after TCRdb re-called the multiplex PCR reads with MiXCR. Of around 350,000 distinct CDR3 sequences listed, about a fifth were seen once; the top ten hold about 3.7%. Per germline, CDR1 SGHRS and CDR2 YFSETQ. V dropped 0 bases and J dropped 0; count of bases not matched to a gene: 12. The CDR3 has 19 residues. V usage is TRBV5-1 and J usage is TRBJ1-3, with TRBD1 matching 7 bases. The source material was blood. This TCR came from a woman between 18 and 29 years old with Graves' hyperthyroidism. The CDR3 nucleotides read TGCGCCAGCAGCTTGGGCCCCTCCTCGACAGGGTACTCTGGAAACACCATATATTTT. This encodes CASSLGPSSTGYSGNTIYF. Variable domain in full (rest from reference TRBV5-1 and TRBJ1-3): KAGVTQTPRYLIKTRGQQVTLSCSPISGHRSVSWYQQTPGQGLQFLFEYFSETQRNKGNFPGRFSGRQFSNSRSEMNVSTLELGDSALYLCASSLGPSSTGYSGNTIYFGEGSWLTVV.